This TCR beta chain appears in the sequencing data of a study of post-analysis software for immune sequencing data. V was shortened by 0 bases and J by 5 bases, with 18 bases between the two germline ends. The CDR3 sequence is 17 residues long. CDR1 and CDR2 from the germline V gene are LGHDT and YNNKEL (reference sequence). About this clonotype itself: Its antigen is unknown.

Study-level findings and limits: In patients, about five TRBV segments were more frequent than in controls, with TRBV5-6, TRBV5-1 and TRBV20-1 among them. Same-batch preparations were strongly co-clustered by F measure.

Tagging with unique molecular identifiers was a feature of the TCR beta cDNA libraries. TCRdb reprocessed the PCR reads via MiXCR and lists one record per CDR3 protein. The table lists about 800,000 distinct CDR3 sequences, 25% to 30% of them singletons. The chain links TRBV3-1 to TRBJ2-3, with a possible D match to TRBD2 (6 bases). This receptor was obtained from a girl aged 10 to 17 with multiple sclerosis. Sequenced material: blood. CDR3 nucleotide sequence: TGTGCCAGCAGCCAAGAAAGACGAAGCGTCGGGAGAGATACGCAGTATTTT. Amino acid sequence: CASSQERRSVGRDTQYF.